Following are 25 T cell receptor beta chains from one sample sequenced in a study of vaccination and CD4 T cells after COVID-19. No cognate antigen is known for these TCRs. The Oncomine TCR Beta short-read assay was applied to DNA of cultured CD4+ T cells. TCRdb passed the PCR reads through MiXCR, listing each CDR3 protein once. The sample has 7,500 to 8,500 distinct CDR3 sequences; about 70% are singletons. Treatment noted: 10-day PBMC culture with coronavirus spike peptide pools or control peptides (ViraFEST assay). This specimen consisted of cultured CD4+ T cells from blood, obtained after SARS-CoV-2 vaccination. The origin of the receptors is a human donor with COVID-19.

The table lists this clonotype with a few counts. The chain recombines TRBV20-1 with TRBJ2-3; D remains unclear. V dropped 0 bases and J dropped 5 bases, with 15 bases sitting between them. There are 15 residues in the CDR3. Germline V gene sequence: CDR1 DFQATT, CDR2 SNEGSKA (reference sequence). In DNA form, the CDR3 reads TGCAGTGCTAGAGAGTCTGCAGGCTCTCGAGATACGCAGTATTTT. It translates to CSARESAGSRDTQYF.

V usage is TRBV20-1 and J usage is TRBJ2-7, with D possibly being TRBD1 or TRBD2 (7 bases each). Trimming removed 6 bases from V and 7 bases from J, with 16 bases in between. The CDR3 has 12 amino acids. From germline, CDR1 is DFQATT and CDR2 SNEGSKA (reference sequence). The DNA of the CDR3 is TGCAGTGCCTCAGGGGGGGGCATGGAGCAGTACTTC. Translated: CSASGGGMEQYF.

The CDR3 region is CASSLQGHPWEQYF. DNA of the CDR3: TGTGCCAGCAGTTTGCAGGGCCATCCCTGGGAGCAGTACTTC. The chain combines TRBV28 with TRBJ2-7; D might be TRBD1 (5 bases). The CDR3 loop spans 14 amino acids. Germline V CDR1 and CDR2: MDHEN, SYDVKM. The V end lost 3 bases, the J end lost 7 bases, and 16 bases lay between the germline ends.

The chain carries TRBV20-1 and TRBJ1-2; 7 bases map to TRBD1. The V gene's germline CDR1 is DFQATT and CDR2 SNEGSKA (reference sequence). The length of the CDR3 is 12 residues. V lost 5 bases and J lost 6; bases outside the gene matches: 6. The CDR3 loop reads CSAGPTGNGYTF. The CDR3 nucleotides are TGCAGTGCTGGTCCGACAGGGAATGGCTACACCTTC.

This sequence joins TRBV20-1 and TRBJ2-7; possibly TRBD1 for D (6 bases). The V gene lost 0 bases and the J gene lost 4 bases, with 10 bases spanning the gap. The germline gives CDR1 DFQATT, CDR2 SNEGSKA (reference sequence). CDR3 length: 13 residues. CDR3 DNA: TGCAGTGCTAGAGATGGGGGCGTATACGAGCAGTACTTC. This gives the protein CSARDGGVYEQYF.

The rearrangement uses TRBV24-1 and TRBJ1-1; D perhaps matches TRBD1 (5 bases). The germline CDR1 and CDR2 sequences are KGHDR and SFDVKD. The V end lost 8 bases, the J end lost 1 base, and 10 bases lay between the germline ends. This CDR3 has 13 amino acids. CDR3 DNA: TGTGCCACCATGGGGGGATCGAACACTGAAGCTTTCTTT. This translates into CATMGGSNTEAFF.

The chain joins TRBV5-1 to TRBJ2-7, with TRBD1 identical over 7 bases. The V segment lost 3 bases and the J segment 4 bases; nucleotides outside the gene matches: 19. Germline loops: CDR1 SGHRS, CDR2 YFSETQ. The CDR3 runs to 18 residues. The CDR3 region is CASSWTGGGRGQAYEQYF. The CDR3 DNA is TGCGCCAGCAGCTGGACAGGAGGAGGTAGGGGACAAGCTTACGAGCAGTACTTC.

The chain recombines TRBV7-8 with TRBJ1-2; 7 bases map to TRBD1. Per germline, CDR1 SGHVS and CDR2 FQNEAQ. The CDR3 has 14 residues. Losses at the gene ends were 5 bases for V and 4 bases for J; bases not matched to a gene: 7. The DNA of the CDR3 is TGTGCCAGCAGCAAGGGACAGATTCTCTATGGCTACACCTTC. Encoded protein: CASSKGQILYGYTF. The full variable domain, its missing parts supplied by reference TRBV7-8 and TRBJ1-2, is GAGVSQSPRYKVAKRGQDVALRCDPISGHVSLFWYQQALGQGPEFLTYFQNEAQLDKSGLPSDRFFAERPEGSVSTLKIQRTQQEDSAVYLCASSKGQILYGYTFGSGTRLTVV.

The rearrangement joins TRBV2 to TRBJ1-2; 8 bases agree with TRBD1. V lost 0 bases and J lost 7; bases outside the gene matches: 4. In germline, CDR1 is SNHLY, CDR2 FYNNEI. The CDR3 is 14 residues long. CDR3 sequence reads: CASSEAGQAAGYTF. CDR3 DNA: TGTGCCAGCAGTGAAGCGGGACAGGCTGCTGGCTACACCTTC. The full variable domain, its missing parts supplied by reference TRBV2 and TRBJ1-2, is EPEVTQTPSHQVTQMGQEVILRCVPISNHLYFYWYRQILGQKVEFLVSFYNNEISEKSEIFDDQFSVERPDGSNFTLKIRSTKLEDSAMYFCASSEAGQAAGYTFGSGTRLTVV.

DNA of the CDR3: TGTGCCAGCAGTTTGAGACTCGGCTATGGCTACACCTTC. Its translation: CASSLRLGYGYTF. This chain links TRBV27 with TRBJ1-2, with D unresolved. The CDR3 is 13 residues long. V was shortened by 3 bases and J by 4 bases, with 9 bases between the two germline ends. Germline assignment: CDR1 MNHEY and CDR2 SMNVEV (reference sequence).

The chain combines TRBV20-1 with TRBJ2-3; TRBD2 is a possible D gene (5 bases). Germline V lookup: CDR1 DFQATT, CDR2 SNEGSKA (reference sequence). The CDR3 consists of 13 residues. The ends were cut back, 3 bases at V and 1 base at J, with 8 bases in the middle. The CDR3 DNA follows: TGCAGTGCTAGCGCCGGGGGCACAGATACGCAGTATTTT. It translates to CSASAGGTDTQYF.

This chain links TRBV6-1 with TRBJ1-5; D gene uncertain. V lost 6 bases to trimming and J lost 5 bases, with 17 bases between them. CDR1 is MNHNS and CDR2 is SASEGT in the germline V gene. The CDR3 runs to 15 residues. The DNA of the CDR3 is TGTGCCAGCAGCCCCCTTGGTCAAAACGATCAGCCCCAGCATTTT. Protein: CASSPLGQNDQPQHF.

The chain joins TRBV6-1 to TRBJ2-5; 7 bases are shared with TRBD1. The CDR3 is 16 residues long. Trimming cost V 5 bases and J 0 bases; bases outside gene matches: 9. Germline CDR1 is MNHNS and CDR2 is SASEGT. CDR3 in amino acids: CASSLGPTGYQETQYF. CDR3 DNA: TGTGCCAGCAGTCTAGGGCCGACAGGGTACCAAGAGACCCAGTACTTC.

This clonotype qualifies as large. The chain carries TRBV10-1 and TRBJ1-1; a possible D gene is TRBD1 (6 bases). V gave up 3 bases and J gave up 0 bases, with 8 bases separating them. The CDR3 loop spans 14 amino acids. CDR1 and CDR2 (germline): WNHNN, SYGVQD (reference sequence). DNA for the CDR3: TGCGCCAGCAGTGACGGACAGATGAACACTGAAGCTTTCTTT. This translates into CASSDGQMNTEAFF.

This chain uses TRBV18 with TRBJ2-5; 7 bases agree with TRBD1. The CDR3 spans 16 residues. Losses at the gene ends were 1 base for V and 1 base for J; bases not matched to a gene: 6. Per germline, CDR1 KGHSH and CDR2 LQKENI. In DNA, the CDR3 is TGTGCCAGCTCACCACGGGTCGGGACAGCCCAAGAGACCCAGTACTTC. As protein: CASSPRVGTAQETQYF.

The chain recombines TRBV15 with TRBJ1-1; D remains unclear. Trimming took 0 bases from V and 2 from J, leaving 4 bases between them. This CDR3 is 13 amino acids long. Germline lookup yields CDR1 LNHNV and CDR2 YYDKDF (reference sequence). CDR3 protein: CATSRDPNTEAFF. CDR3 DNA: TGTGCCACCAGCAGAGATCCAAACACTGAAGCTTTCTTT.

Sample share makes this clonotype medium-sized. The CDR3 DNA reads as TGCGCCAGCAGCCAACTTACAGGGAGCAATCAGCCCCAGCATTTT. Its translation is CASSQLTGSNQPQHF. The chain recombines TRBV4-3 with TRBJ1-5; weak D call: TRBD1 (6 bases). Trimming took off 2 bases at V and 1 base at J, with 9 bases between the two ends. The germline V gene encodes CDR1 LGHNA and CDR2 YSLEER. The CDR3 spans 15 residues.

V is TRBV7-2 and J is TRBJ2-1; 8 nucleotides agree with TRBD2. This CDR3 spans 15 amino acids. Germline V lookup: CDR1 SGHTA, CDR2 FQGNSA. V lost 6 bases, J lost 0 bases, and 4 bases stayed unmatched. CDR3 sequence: CASRPRGASYNEQFF. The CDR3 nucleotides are TGTGCCAGCAGGCCGCGGGGGGCCTCCTACAATGAGCAGTTCTTC.

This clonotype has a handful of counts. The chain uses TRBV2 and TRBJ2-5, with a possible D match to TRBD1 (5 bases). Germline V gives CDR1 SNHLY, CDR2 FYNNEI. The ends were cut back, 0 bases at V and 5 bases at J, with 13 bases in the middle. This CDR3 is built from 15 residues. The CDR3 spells CASSEARQSVETQYF. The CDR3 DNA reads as TGTGCCAGCAGTGAAGCTCGACAGTCGGTGGAGACCCAGTACTTC.

CDR3 region: CASSPGDRNSPQHF. CDR3 sequence (DNA): TGTGCCAGCAGCCCAGGGGACAGAAACTCGCCCCAGCATTTT. The chain recombines TRBV7-9 with TRBJ1-5, with 7 bases matching TRBD1. V was clipped by 5 bases and J by 9 bases; unmatched bases: 10. The CDR3 extends over 14 amino acids. From germline, CDR1 is SEHNR and CDR2 FQNEAQ (reference sequence).

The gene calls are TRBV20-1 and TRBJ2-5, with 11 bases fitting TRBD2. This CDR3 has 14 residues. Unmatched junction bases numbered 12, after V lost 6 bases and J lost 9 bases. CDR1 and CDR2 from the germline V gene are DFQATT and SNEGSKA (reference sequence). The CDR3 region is CSAPSSGGSSAQYF. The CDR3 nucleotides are TGCAGTGCCCCCTCTAGCGGGGGGTCGTCGGCCCAGTACTTC.

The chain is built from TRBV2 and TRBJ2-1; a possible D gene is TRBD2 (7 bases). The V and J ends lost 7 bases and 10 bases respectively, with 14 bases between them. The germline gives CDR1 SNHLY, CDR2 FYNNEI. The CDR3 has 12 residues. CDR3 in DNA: TGTGCCAGCACTAGGGGGGGGGCGGAGCAGTTCTTC. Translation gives CASTRGGAEQFF.

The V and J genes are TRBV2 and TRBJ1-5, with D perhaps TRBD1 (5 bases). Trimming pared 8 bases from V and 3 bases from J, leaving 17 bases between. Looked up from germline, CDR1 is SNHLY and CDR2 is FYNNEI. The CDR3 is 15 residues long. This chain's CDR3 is CASQTTPGTNQPQHF. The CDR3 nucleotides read TGTGCCAGCCAAACCACCCCCGGGACCAATCAGCCCCAGCATTTT.

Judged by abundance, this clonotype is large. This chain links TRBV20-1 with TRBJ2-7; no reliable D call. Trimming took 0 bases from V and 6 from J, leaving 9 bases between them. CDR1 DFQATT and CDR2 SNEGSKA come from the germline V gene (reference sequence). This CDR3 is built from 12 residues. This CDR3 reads CSARDQVVEQYF. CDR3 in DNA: TGCAGTGCTAGAGATCAGGTGGTCGAGCAGTACTTC.

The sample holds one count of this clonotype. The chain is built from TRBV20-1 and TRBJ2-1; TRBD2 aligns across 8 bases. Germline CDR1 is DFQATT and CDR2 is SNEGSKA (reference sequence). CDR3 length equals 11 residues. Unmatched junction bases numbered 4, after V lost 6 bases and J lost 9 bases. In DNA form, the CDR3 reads TGCAGTGCAACGGGGGGGAGTGAGCAGTTCTTC. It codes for CSATGGSEQFF.